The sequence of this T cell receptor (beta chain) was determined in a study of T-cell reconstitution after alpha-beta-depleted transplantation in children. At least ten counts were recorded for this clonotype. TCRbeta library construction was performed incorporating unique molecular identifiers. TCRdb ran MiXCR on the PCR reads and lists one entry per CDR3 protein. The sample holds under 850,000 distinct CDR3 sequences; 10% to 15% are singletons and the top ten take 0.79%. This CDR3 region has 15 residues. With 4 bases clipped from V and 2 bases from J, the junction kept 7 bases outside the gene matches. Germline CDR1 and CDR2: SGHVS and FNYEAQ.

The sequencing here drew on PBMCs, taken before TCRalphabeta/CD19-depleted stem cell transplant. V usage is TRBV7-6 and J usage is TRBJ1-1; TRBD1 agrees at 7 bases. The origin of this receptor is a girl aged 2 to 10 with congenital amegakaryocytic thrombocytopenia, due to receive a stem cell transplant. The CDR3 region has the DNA TGTGCCAGCAGCTACGACAGGGACGAAAACACTGAAGCTTTCTTT. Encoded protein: CASSYDRDENTEAFF. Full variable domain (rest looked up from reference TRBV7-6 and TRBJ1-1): GAGVSQSPRYKVTKRGQDVALRCDPISGHVSLYWYRQALGQGPEFLTYFNYEAQQDKSGLPNDRFSAERPEGSISTLTIQRTEQRDSAMYRCASSYDRDENTEAFFGQGTRLTVV.